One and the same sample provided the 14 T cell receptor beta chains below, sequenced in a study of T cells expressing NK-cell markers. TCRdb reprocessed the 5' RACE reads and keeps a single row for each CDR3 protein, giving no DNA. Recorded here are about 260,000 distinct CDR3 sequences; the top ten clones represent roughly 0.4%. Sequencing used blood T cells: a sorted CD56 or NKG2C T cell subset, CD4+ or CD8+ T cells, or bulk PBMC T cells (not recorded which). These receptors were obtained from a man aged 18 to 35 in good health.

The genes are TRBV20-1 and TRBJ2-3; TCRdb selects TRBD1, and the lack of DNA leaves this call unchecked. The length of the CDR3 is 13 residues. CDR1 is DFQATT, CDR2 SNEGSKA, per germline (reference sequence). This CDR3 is CSGAPGSRGTQYF.

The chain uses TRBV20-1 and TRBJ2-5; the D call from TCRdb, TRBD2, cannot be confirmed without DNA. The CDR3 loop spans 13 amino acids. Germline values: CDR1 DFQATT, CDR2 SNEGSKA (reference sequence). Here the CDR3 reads CSARGLGAETQYF.

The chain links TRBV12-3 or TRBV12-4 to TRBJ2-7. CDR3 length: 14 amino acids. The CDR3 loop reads CASRKAGGPEEQYF.

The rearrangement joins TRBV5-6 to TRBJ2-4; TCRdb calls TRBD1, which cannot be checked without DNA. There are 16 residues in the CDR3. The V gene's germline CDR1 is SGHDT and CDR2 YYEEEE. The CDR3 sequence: CASSFKGPGAKNIQYF.

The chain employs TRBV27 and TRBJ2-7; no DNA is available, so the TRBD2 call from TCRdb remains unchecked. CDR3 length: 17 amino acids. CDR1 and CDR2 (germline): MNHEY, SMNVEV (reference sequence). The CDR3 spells CASSLFPRLAEGYEQYF.

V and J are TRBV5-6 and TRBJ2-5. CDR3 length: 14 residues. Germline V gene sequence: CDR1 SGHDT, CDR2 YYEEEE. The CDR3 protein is CASSFRALQETQYF.

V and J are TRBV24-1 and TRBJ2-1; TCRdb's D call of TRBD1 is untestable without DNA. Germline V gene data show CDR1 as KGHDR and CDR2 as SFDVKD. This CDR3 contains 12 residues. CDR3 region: CATSRGKIEQFF.

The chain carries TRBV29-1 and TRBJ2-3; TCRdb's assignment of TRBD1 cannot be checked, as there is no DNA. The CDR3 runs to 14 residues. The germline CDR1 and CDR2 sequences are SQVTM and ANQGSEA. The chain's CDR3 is CSGNQGLSTDTQYF.

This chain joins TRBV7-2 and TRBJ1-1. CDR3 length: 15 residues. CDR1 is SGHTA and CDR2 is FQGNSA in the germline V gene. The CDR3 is CASSLSFDGNTEAFF.

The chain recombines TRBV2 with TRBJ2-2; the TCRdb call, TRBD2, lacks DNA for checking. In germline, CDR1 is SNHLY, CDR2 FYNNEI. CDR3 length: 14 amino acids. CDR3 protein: CATRSGLNTGELFF. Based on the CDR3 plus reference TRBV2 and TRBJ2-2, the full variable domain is EPEVTQTPSHQVTQMGQEVILRCVPISNHLYFYWYRQILGQKVEFLVSFYNNEISEKSEIFDDQFSVERPDGSNFTLKIRSTKLEDSAMYFCATRSGLNTGELFFGEGSRLTVL.

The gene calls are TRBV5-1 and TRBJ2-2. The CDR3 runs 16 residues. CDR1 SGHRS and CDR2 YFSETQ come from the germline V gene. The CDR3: CASSLAEEISTGELFF.

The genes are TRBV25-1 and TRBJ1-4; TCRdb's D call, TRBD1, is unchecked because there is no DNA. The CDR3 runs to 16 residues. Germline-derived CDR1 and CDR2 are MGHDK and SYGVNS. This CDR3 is CASGQTWGDLNEKLFF.

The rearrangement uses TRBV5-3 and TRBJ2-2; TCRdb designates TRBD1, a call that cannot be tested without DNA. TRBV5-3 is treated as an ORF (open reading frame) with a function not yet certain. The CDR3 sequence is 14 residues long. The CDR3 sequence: CARTGTGSTGELFF.

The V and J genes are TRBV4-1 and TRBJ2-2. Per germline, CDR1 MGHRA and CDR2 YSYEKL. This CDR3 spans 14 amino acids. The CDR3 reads CASSQTMFPGELFF.